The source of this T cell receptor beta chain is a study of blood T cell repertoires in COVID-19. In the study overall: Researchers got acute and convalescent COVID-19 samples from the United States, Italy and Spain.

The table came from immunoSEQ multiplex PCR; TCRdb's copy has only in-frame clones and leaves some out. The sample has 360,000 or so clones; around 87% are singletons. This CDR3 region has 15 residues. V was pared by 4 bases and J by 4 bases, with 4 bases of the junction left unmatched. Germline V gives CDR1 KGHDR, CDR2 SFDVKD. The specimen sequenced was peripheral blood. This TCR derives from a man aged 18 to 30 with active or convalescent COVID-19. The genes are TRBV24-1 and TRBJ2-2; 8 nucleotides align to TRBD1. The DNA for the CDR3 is TGTGCCACCAGTGAGGACAGGGTTTTCACCGGGGAGCTGTTTTTT. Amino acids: CATSEDRVFTGELFF.